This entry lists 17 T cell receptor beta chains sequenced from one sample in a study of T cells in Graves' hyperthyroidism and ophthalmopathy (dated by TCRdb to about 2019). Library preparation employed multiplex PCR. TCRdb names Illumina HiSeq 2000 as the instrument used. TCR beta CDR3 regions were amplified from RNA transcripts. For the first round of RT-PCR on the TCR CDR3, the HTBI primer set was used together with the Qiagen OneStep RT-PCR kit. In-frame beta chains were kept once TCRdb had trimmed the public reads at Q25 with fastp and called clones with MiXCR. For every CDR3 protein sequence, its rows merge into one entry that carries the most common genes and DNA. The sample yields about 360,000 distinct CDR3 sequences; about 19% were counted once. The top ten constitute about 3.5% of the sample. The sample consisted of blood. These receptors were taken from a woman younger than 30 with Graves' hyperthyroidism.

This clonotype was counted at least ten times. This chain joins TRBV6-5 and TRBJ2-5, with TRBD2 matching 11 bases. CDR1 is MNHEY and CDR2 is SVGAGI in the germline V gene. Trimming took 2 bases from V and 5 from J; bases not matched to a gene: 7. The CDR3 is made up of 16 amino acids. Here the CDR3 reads CASSYLAGGRRETQYF. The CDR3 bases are TGTGCCAGCAGTTACCTAGCGGGGGGCCGACGCGAGACCCAGTACTTC.

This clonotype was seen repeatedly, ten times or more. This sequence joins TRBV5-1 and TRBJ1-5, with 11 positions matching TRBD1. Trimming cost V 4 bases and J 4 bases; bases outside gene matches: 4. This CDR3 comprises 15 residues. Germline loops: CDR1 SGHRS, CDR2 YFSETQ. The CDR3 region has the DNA TGCGCCAGCAGCGGGGGGACAGGGGGAAATCAGCCCCAGCATTTT. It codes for CASSGGTGGNQPQHF.

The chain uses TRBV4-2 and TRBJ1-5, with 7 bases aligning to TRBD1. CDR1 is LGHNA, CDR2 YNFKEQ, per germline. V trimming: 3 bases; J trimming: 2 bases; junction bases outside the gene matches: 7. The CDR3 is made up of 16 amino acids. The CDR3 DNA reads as TGTGCCAGCAGCCACAGGGGGGCCTACGGCAATCAGCCCCAGCATTTT. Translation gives CASSHRGAYGNQPQHF.

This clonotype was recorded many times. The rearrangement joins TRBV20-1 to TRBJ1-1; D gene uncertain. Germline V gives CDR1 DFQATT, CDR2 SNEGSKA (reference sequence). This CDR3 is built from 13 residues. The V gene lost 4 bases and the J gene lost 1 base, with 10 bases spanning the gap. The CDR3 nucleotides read TGCAGTGCTATAACAGTGAGGAACACTGAAGCTTTCTTT. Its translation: CSAITVRNTEAFF.

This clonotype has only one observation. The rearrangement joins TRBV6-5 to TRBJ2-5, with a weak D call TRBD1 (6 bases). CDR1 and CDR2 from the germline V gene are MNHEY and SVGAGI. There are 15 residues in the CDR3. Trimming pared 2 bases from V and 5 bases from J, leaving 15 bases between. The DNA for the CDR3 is TGTGCCAGCAGTTACGGAACGGACAGTTCGGAGACCCAGTACTTC. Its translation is CASSYGTDSSETQYF.

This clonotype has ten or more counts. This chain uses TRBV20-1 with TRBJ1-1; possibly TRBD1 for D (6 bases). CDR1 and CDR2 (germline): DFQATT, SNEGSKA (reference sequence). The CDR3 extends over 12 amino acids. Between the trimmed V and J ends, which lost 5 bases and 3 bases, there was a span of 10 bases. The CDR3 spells CSAVGGHTEAFF. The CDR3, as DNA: TGCAGTGCTGTAGGGGGGCACACTGAAGCTTTCTTT.

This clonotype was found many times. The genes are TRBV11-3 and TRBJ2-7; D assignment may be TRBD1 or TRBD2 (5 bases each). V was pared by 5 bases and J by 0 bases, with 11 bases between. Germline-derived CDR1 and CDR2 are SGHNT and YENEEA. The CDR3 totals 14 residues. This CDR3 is CASSPGDLSYEQYF. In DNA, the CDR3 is TGTGCCAGCAGCCCTGGGGACCTCTCCTACGAGCAGTACTTC.

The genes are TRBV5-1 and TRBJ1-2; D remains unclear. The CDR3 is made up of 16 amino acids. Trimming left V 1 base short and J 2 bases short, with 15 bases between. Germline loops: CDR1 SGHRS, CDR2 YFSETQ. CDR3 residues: CASSLSRPLINYGYTF. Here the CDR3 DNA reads TGCGCCAGCAGCTTGAGCAGGCCCCTTATAAACTATGGCTACACCTTC.

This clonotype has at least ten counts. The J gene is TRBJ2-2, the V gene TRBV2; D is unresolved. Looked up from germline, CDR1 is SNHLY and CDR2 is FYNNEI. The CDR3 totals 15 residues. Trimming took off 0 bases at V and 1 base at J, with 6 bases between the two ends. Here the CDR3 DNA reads TGTGCCAGCAGTGAAGCATCGGGGAACACCGGGGAGCTGTTTTTT. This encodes CASSEASGNTGELFF. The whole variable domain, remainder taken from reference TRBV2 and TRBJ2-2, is EPEVTQTPSHQVTQMGQEVILRCVPISNHLYFYWYRQILGQKVEFLVSFYNNEISEKSEIFDDQFSVERPDGSNFTLKIRSTKLEDSAMYFCASSEASGNTGELFFGEGSRLTVL.

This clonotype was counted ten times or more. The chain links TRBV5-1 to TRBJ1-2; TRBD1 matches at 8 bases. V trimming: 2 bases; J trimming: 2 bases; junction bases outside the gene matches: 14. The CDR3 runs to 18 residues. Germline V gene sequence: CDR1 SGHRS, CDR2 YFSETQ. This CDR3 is CASSFQGADWAGNYGYTF. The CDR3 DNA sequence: TGCGCCAGCAGCTTCCAGGGGGCGGACTGGGCAGGAAACTATGGCTACACCTTC.

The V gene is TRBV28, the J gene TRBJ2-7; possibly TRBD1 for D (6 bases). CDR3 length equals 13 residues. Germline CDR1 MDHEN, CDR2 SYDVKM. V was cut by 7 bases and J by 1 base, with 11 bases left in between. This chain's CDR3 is CASNSQGSYEQYF. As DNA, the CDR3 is TGTGCCAGCAACTCACAGGGATCCTACGAGCAGTACTTC.

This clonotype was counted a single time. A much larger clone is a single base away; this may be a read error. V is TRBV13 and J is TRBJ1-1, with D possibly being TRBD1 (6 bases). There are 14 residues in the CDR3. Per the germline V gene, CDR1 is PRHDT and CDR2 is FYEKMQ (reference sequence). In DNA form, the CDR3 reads TGTGTCAGCACCCTTTGGGGGGGCAACACTGAAGCTTTCTTT. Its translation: CVSTLWGGNTEAFF.

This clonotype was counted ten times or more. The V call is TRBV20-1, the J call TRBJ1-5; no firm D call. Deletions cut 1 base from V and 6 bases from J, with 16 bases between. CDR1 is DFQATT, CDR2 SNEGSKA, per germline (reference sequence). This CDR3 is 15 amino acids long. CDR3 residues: CSARVGIRIGQPQHF. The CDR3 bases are TGCAGTGCTAGAGTGGGGATAAGGATAGGTCAGCCCCAGCATTTT.

The CDR3 region is CAWSVGRGGRYEQFF. The DNA of the CDR3 is TGTGCCTGGAGTGTAGGGCGGGGGGGCCGATATGAGCAGTTCTTC. The chain joins TRBV30 to TRBJ2-1; 9 bases match TRBD2. This CDR3 region has 15 residues. With 0 bases clipped from V and 8 bases from J, the junction kept 8 bases outside the gene matches. Per the germline V gene, CDR1 is GTSNPN and CDR2 is SVGIG (reference sequence).

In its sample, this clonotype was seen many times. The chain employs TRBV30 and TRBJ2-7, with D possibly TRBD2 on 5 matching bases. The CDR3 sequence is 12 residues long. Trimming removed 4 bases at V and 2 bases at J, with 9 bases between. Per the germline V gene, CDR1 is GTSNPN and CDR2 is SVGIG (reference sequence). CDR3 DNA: TGTGCCTGGACGACCGGGACCTACGAGCAGTACTTC. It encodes CAWTTGTYEQYF.

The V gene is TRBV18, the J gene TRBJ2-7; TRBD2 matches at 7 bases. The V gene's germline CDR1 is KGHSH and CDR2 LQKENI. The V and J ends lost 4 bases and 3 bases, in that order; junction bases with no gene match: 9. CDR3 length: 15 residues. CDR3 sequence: CASSQGPGGYYEQYF. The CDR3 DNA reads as TGTGCCAGCTCACAGGGGCCCGGGGGGTACTACGAGCAGTACTTC.

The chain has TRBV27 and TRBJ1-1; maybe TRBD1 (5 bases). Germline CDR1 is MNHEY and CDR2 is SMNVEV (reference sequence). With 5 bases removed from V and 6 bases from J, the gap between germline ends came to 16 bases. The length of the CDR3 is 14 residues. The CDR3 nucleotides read TGTGCCAGCAGTCAACCGGGGGGGGGTCCTGAAGCTTTCTTT. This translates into CASSQPGGGPEAFF.